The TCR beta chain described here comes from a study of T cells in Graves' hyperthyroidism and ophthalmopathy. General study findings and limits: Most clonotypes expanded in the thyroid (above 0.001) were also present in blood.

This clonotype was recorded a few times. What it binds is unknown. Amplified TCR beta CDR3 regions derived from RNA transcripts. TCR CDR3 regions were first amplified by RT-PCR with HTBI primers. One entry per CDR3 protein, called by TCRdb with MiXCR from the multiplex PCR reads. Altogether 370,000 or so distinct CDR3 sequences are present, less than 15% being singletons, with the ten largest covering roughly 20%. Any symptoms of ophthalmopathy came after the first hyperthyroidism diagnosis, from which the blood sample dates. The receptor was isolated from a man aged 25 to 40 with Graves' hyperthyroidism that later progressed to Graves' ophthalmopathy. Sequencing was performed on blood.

CDR3 amino acids: CATSDLGGGGETQYF. CDR3 in DNA: TGTGCCACCAGTGATTTAGGAGGGGGTGGAGAGACCCAGTACTTC. J is TRBJ2-5 and V is TRBV24-1, with D perhaps given as TRBD1 or TRBD2 (6 bases each). V lost 1 base, J lost 4 bases, and 12 bases lay in between. The CDR3 totals 15 residues. The V gene's germline CDR1 is KGHDR and CDR2 SFDVKD.